The source of this T cell receptor beta chain is a study of neoadjuvant anti-PD-1 for oral cavity cancer. In the study overall: Patients without progression got a fourth dose around day 43.

Germline CDR1 reads SGDLS; CDR2 reads YYNGEE. With 4 bases removed from V and 4 bases from J, the gap between germline ends came to 11 bases. The length of the CDR3 is 13 residues. The study, taken as a whole, reports: Pretreatment Treg/Th17 ratio correlated inversely with post-treatment tumor clonality.

Profiling relied on immunoSEQ multiplex PCR, and the TCRdb table lists in-frame clones only, not all of them. This sample has about 37,000 clones, with over 30% found just once. A word on this clone: The antigen is not known.

As to time point: after neoadjuvant nivolumab, at surgical resection. Patients had HPV-negative, locally advanced oral cavity squamous cell carcinoma. Source: tumor tissue, taken after nivolumab (anti-PD-1) treatment. The TCR sequence derives from a person aged 40 to 85 with oral cavity squamous cell carcinoma. The V and J genes are TRBV9 and TRBJ1-2; a possible D gene is TRBD1 (6 bases). CDR3: CASSLDRSYGYTF. CDR3 sequence (DNA): TGTGCCAGCAGCTTGGACAGATCCTATGGCTACACCTTC.